This note documents a single T cell receptor (beta chain) sequence. This specimen comes from a study of T cell responses to AZD1222 COVID-19 vaccine. Per the germline V gene, CDR1 is KGHDR and CDR2 is SFDVKD. CDR3 length equals 14 residues. Trimming removed 4 bases from V and 5 bases from J, with 13 bases in between. The repertoire was sequenced with immunoSEQ multiplex PCR; TCRdb's copy has only in-frame clones and lacks some. The sample lists about 82,000 clones, 83% occurring once. Here the sequenced sample was peripheral blood, taken 28 days after the second AZD1222 dose. The chain recombines TRBV24-1 with TRBJ2-5, with a tentative D call TRBD1 (8 bases). This receptor was obtained from an adult who received the AZD1222 COVID-19 vaccine. The chain's CDR3 is CATSETGEGETQYF. DNA for the CDR3: TGTGCCACCAGTGAGACAGGGGAGGGGGAGACCCAGTACTTC.